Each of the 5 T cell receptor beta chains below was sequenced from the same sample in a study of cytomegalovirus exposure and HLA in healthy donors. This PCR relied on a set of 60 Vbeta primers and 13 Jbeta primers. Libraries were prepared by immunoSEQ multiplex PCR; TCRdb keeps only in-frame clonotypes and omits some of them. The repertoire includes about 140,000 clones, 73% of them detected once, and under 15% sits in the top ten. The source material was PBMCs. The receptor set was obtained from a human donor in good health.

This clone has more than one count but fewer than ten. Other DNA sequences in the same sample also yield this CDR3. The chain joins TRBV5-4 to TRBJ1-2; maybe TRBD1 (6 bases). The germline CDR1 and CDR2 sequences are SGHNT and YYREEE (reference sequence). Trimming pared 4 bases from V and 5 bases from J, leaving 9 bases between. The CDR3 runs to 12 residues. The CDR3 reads CASSPDRYGYTF. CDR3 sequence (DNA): TGTGCCAGCAGCCCCGACAGGTATGGCTACACCTTC.

CDR3 region: CASSLRGGRGNTIYF. CDR3 bases: TGTGCCAGCAGCTTAAGGGGGGGTCGCGGAAACACCATATATTTT. The chain uses TRBV7-8 and TRBJ1-3; possibly TRBD1 for D (6 bases). The CDR3 has 15 residues. The V gene lost 2 bases and the J gene lost 4 bases, with 12 bases spanning the gap. CDR1 and CDR2 (germline): SGHVS, FQNEAQ.

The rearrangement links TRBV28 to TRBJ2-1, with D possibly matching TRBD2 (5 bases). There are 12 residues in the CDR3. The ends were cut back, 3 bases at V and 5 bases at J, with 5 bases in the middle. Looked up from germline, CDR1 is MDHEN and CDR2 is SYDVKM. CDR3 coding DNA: TGTGCCAGCAGTTTCGGGGACAATGAGCAGTTCTTC. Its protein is CASSFGDNEQFF. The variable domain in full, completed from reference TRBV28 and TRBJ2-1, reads DVKVTQSSRYLVKRTGEKVFLECVQDMDHENMFWYRQDPGLGLRLIYFSYDVKMKEKGDIPEGYSVSREKKERFSLILESASTNQTSMYLCASSFGDNEQFFGPGTRLTVL.

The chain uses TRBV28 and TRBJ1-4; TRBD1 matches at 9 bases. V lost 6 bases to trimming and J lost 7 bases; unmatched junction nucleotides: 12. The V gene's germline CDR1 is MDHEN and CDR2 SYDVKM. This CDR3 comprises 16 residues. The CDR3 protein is CASSETTGGRSEKLFF. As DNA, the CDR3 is TGTGCCAGCAGCGAAACGACAGGGGGTCGGTCTGAAAAACTGTTTTTT.

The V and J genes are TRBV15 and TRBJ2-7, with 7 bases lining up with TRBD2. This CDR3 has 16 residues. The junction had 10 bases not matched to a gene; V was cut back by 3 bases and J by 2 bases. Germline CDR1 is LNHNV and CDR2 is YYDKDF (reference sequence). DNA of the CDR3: TGTGCCACCAGCAGTGCTGGACTAGAGGGAACCTACGAGCAGTACTTC. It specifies CATSSAGLEGTYEQYF.